The rows below give T cell receptor beta chains drawn from one sample of a study of blood T cells in healthy people across ages. In TCRdb, the 5' RACE reads were re-called with MiXCR into one record per CDR3 protein. The table lists 1.5 million to 2 million distinct CDR3 sequences, roughly 50% of them singletons. Sequencing was performed on blood. The receptors come from a woman in her forties in good health. Each CDR3 is given with its conserved first and last residue. Each record gives: CDR3 DNA, CDR3 protein, clone size, J gene, V gene, D gene. The D gene is left open where the match is weak. Some rows have no size entry. The others give once, few or many, or a class for an expanded clone.

cdr3_nt: TGTGCCAGCAGCCAAGATATAACAGGGAGCAATTCACCCCTCCACTTT; cdr3_aa: CASSQDITGSNSPLHF; clone_size: .; j_call: TRBJ1-6; v_call: TRBV4-2; d_call: .
cdr3_nt: TGCGCCAGCCACCGACAGACAGAGATTCAAGAGACCCAGTACTTC; cdr3_aa: CASHRQTEIQETQYF; clone_size: .; j_call: TRBJ2-5; v_call: TRBV5-1; d_call: .
cdr3_nt: TGCAGTGCTAGAGATAAGGGTAGCGGGACCATAACATCTAAGCAGTTCTTC; cdr3_aa: CSARDKGSGTITSKQFF; clone_size: .; j_call: TRBJ2-1; v_call: TRBV20-1; d_call: TRBD2
cdr3_nt: TGCAGTGCCCATAGTCCTTGGCGGGGAGAGCAGTTCTTC; cdr3_aa: CSAHSPWRGEQFF; clone_size: .; j_call: TRBJ2-1; v_call: TRBV20-1; d_call: .
cdr3_nt: TGCAGTGCTAAGACTACCGGGACACACCACGTCGGGGGCTACACCTTC; cdr3_aa: CSAKTTGTHHVGGYTF; clone_size: .; j_call: TRBJ1-2; v_call: TRBV20-1; d_call: .
cdr3_nt: TGTGCCAGCAGCCAAGGAAGAGAAGGATACCAAGAGACCCAGTACTTC; cdr3_aa: CASSQGREGYQETQYF; clone_size: few; j_call: TRBJ2-5; v_call: TRBV4-2; d_call: .
cdr3_nt: TGTGCCAGCAGTTTAGTCGGGACAGTCTCCTACAATGAGCGGTTCTTC; cdr3_aa: CASSLVGTVSYNERFF; clone_size: .; j_call: TRBJ2-1; v_call: TRBV27; d_call: TRBD1
cdr3_nt: TGTGCCAGCAGCGCTAGCCCTGATGGCTACACCTTC; cdr3_aa: CASSASPDGYTF; clone_size: .; j_call: TRBJ1-2; v_call: TRBV9; d_call: .
cdr3_nt: TGCGCCAGCAGCTTGGCACCCAGAGTCGGCACAGATACGCAGTATTTT; cdr3_aa: CASSLAPRVGTDTQYF; clone_size: many; j_call: TRBJ2-3; v_call: TRBV5-1; d_call: .
cdr3_nt: TGCGCCAGCAGCTTAGGGGACAGTCGCCCTGAAAAACTGTTTTTT; cdr3_aa: CASSLGDSRPEKLFF; clone_size: once; j_call: TRBJ1-4; v_call: TRBV5-1; d_call: TRBD1
cdr3_nt: TGTGCCAGCAGTACGACAGTTAGCTCCTACAATGAGCAGTTCTTC; cdr3_aa: CASSTTVSSYNEQFF; clone_size: once; j_call: TRBJ2-1; v_call: TRBV6-5; d_call: .
cdr3_nt: TGTGCCAGCAGTTACACCAGTGGGGAGCAGTACTTC; cdr3_aa: CASSYTSGEQYF; clone_size: .; j_call: TRBJ2-5; v_call: TRBV6-6; d_call: .
cdr3_nt: TGTGCCAGCAGTTTTCCCAATGGACAGGCCTATGGCTACACCTTC; cdr3_aa: CASSFPNGQAYGYTF; clone_size: once; j_call: TRBJ1-2; v_call: TRBV28; d_call: TRBD1
cdr3_nt: TGTGCCAGCAGAACTAACACGGCACGAAGATCCTCTGGGGCCAACGTCCTGACTTTC; cdr3_aa: CASRTNTARRSSGANVLTF; clone_size: few; j_call: TRBJ2-6; v_call: TRBV7-2; d_call: .
cdr3_nt: TGTGCCAGCAGCCCCGTAAACAGCATACTAAATGAGCAGTTCTTC; cdr3_aa: CASSPVNSILNEQFF; clone_size: few; j_call: TRBJ2-1; v_call: TRBV11-2; d_call: .
cdr3_nt: TGCAGTGCTAGGGGGGCGAGGGCTAACTATGGCTACACCTTC; cdr3_aa: CSARGARANYGYTF; clone_size: few; j_call: TRBJ1-2; v_call: TRBV20-1; d_call: .
cdr3_nt: TGTGCCAGCAGAATAGCTCCTACCCGCACAGATACGCAGTATTTT; cdr3_aa: CASRIAPTRTDTQYF; clone_size: .; j_call: TRBJ2-3; v_call: TRBV27; d_call: .
cdr3_nt: TGTGCCAGCAGTTTATCCCTCGGCGGCGGTTCACCCCTCCACTTT; cdr3_aa: CASSLSLGGGSPLHF; clone_size: .; j_call: TRBJ1-6; v_call: TRBV27; d_call: .
cdr3_nt: TGTGCCAGCAGTTACTACCTGGGGACAATCTACGAGCAGTACTTC; cdr3_aa: CASSYYLGTIYEQYF; clone_size: .; j_call: TRBJ2-7; v_call: TRBV6-5; d_call: .
cdr3_nt: TGTGCCAGCAGCTCAGAGGAGGTTGTATCCTACAATGAGCAGTTCTTC; cdr3_aa: CASSSEEVVSYNEQFF; clone_size: .; j_call: TRBJ2-1; v_call: TRBV7-9; d_call: .
cdr3_nt: TGCAGCGTTGAACAGGGGGCAAGGGCTGGGGCCAACGTCCTGACTTTC; cdr3_aa: CSVEQGARAGANVLTF; clone_size: .; j_call: TRBJ2-6; v_call: TRBV29-1; d_call: TRBD1
cdr3_nt: TGTGCCAGCAGTTCGACTAGCGAGGACTACGAGCAGTACTTC; cdr3_aa: CASSSTSEDYEQYF; clone_size: .; j_call: TRBJ2-7; v_call: TRBV6-6; d_call: TRBD2
cdr3_nt: TGCAGCGTTGCGGGCTGGACAGAAGGGTCAGATACGCAGTATTTT; cdr3_aa: CSVAGWTEGSDTQYF; clone_size: .; j_call: TRBJ2-3; v_call: TRBV29-1; d_call: .
cdr3_nt: TGTGCCAGCAGCATAGCTGGGATGGGACTAGCGGCCTACGAGCAGTACTTC; cdr3_aa: CASSIAGMGLAAYEQYF; clone_size: .; j_call: TRBJ2-7; v_call: TRBV7-9; d_call: TRBD2
cdr3_nt: TGTGCCAGCAGTCCCCGGGTAGCCAGAGCCAAAAACATTCAGTACTTC; cdr3_aa: CASSPRVARAKNIQYF; clone_size: .; j_call: TRBJ2-4; v_call: TRBV6-5; d_call: .
cdr3_nt: TGTGCCAGCAGTTACCGTATGGACAGTTACGAGCAGTACTTC; cdr3_aa: CASSYRMDSYEQYF; clone_size: .; j_call: TRBJ2-7; v_call: TRBV6-2/TRBV6-3; d_call: .
cdr3_nt: TGTGCCAGCAGCGAGAGACACAGGGAGTACGGTGAGCAGTTCTTC; cdr3_aa: CASSERHREYGEQFF; clone_size: .; j_call: TRBJ2-1; v_call: TRBV9; d_call: .
cdr3_nt: TGCGCCAGCAGTGAACTAGGGACAGGGGCCTACGAGCAGTACTTC; cdr3_aa: CASSELGTGAYEQYF; clone_size: .; j_call: TRBJ2-7; v_call: TRBV10-2; d_call: TRBD1
cdr3_nt: TGTGCCAGCAGTTTCTCCCTCCTCACAGATACGCAGTATTTT; cdr3_aa: CASSFSLLTDTQYF; clone_size: .; j_call: TRBJ2-3; v_call: TRBV27; d_call: .
cdr3_nt: TGTGCCACCAGCAGAGATCGGGGAGAAGGGAACGAGCAGTACTTC; cdr3_aa: CATSRDRGEGNEQYF; clone_size: .; j_call: TRBJ2-7; v_call: TRBV15; d_call: .
cdr3_nt: TGTGCCAGCAGCCTCCCGGGCTATGGCTACACCTTC; cdr3_aa: CASSLPGYGYTF; clone_size: many; j_call: TRBJ1-2; v_call: TRBV12-3/TRBV12-4; d_call: .
cdr3_nt: TGTGCCAGCAGCTTGGCGGTCAACGAGCAGTACTTC; cdr3_aa: CASSLAVNEQYF; clone_size: many; j_call: TRBJ2-7; v_call: TRBV5-6; d_call: .
cdr3_nt: TGTGCCAGCAGCTTAGAACGTAGAGAAGAGACCCAGTACTTC; cdr3_aa: CASSLERREETQYF; clone_size: .; j_call: TRBJ2-5; v_call: TRBV7-2; d_call: .
cdr3_nt: TGTGCCAGCAGCGTAGGACAGTCTAACTATGGCTACACCTTC; cdr3_aa: CASSVGQSNYGYTF; clone_size: few; j_call: TRBJ1-2; v_call: TRBV9; d_call: .
cdr3_nt: TGTGCCAGCAGTTACCCGGGACTAGCGGGTTTCACCGGGGAGCTGTTTTTT; cdr3_aa: CASSYPGLAGFTGELFF; clone_size: .; j_call: TRBJ2-2; v_call: TRBV6-2/TRBV6-3; d_call: TRBD2
cdr3_nt: TGTGCCAGCACCCGTAGCGGGGGATCCCAAGAGACCCAGTACTTC; cdr3_aa: CASTRSGGSQETQYF; clone_size: .; j_call: TRBJ2-5; v_call: TRBV6-2/TRBV6-3; d_call: TRBD2
cdr3_nt: TGTGCCAGCAGCTTAGCGCACGGACAGGGTTGGGCTCTAACTGAAGCTTTCTTT; cdr3_aa: CASSLAHGQGWALTEAFF; clone_size: .; j_call: TRBJ1-1; v_call: TRBV7-2; d_call: TRBD1
cdr3_nt: TGTGCCAGCAGCTTAGTTAAGGAACGGCAGTTCTTC; cdr3_aa: CASSLVKERQFF; clone_size: few; j_call: TRBJ2-1; v_call: TRBV11-2; d_call: .
cdr3_nt: TGTGCCAGCAGCTTGTCCAGCTACGAGCAGCACTTC; cdr3_aa: CASSLSSYEQHF; clone_size: .; j_call: TRBJ2-4; v_call: TRBV5-6; d_call: .
cdr3_nt: TGCGGATTCCTACAGGGAGTAGTGACGGCACCCCTCCACTTT; cdr3_aa: CGFLQGVVTAPLHF; clone_size: .; j_call: TRBJ1-6; v_call: TRBV20-1; d_call: .
cdr3_nt: TGTGCCAGCAGAAGGGACGGCTATGGCTACACCTTC; cdr3_aa: CASRRDGYGYTF; clone_size: few; j_call: TRBJ1-2; v_call: TRBV7-2; d_call: .
cdr3_nt: TGCAGTGCTAGTGTTAGGGTGGACTATGGCTACACCTTC; cdr3_aa: CSASVRVDYGYTF; clone_size: few; j_call: TRBJ1-2; v_call: TRBV20-1; d_call: .
cdr3_nt: TGTGCCAGCAGCTTAAACGGGGCGGCTAATCAGCCCCAGCATTTT; cdr3_aa: CASSLNGAANQPQHF; clone_size: few; j_call: TRBJ1-5; v_call: TRBV11-1; d_call: .
cdr3_nt: TGTGCCAGCAGCAAAGAAGGCTGGCTCAGCACAGATACGCAGTATTTT; cdr3_aa: CASSKEGWLSTDTQYF; clone_size: .; j_call: TRBJ2-3; v_call: TRBV21-1; d_call: .
cdr3_nt: TGCAGTGCTAAACGTAGAGCTAGGAATGAGCAGTTCTTC; cdr3_aa: CSAKRRARNEQFF; clone_size: few; j_call: TRBJ2-1; v_call: TRBV20-1; d_call: .
cdr3_nt: TGTGCCAGCAGCGTAGAACTGATCACAGATACGCAGTATTTT; cdr3_aa: CASSVELITDTQYF; clone_size: .; j_call: TRBJ2-3; v_call: TRBV9; d_call: .
cdr3_nt: TGTGCCAGCAGTTCGACCCTCAAGCAGGGGGGGATCAATGAGCAGTTCTTC; cdr3_aa: CASSSTLKQGGINEQFF; clone_size: .; j_call: TRBJ2-1; v_call: TRBV27; d_call: .
cdr3_nt: TGTGCCAGCCATGACAGGGTGAACGAGCAGTACTTC; cdr3_aa: CASHDRVNEQYF; clone_size: .; j_call: TRBJ2-7; v_call: TRBV6-5; d_call: TRBD1